The 28 T cell receptor beta chains below were found in one sample sequenced in a study of cytomegalovirus exposure and HLA in healthy donors. 13 Jbeta primers and 60 Vbeta primers were used for the PCR. Generated by immunoSEQ multiplex PCR, the TCRdb table keeps only in-frame clones and is missing some. The table lists about 100,000 clones, more than 60% of them singletons. Sequencing was performed on PBMCs. The receptors were gathered from a woman aged 18-29 years in good health and CMV-seropositive.

This clone was recorded a few times. The rearrangement uses TRBV9 and TRBJ1-1; 7 bases are shared with TRBD1. The CDR3 totals 15 residues. The J segment lost 1 base and the V segment lost 4 bases, leaving 7 bases of the junction unmatched. Germline lookup yields CDR1 SGDLS and CDR2 YYNGEE. The CDR3 DNA is TGTGCCAGCAGCCCGACGGGACAGCCGAACACTGAAGCTTTCTTT. This gives the protein CASSPTGQPNTEAFF.

Only one count was recorded for this clone. V and J are TRBV2 and TRBJ1-5, with D hard to call. The germline V gene encodes CDR1 SNHLY and CDR2 FYNNEI. V shed 1 base and J shed 5 bases, with 18 bases lying between them. The CDR3 spans 17 residues. DNA for the CDR3: TGTGCCAGCAGTGAAGGTTTTGTACAGATCTCTTATCAGCCCCAGCATTTT. This encodes CASSEGFVQISYQPQHF. The full variable domain, completed using reference TRBV2 and TRBJ1-5, is EPEVTQTPSHQVTQMGQEVILRCVPISNHLYFYWYRQILGQKVEFLVSFYNNEISEKSEIFDDQFSVERPDGSNFTLKIRSTKLEDSAMYFCASSEGFVQISYQPQHFGDGTRLSIL.

This sequence joins TRBV6-5 and TRBJ1-4; tentatively, D is TRBD1 (6 bases). This CDR3 comprises 14 residues. The V gene's germline CDR1 is MNHEY and CDR2 SVGAGI. V was pared by 6 bases and J by 6 bases, with 14 bases between. The CDR3 loop is CASRSGTMDEKLFF. Here the CDR3 DNA reads TGTGCCAGCAGAAGTGGGACAATGGATGAAAAACTGTTTTTT.

The CDR3 here is CAWSVRLAETQYF. CDR3 in DNA: TGTGCCTGGAGTGTACGGCTAGCGGAGACCCAGTACTTC. The V and J genes are TRBV30 and TRBJ2-5, with a weak D call TRBD2 (6 bases). Germline lookup yields CDR1 GTSNPN and CDR2 SVGIG (reference sequence). The CDR3 extends over 13 amino acids. Trimming cost V 0 bases and J 5 bases, with 10 bases left between them.

This clone was observed a handful of times. This chain uses TRBV11-2 with TRBJ2-2; 7 nucleotides line up with TRBD1. Germline assignment: CDR1 SGHAT and CDR2 FQNNGV. The CDR3 is 16 residues long. Unmatched junction bases numbered 10, after V lost 4 bases and J lost 5 bases. Written as DNA, the CDR3 is TGTGCCAGCAGCTCCCTTAGGGGGCCGACAACCGGGGAGCTGTTTTTT. Protein: CASSSLRGPTTGELFF.

This chain links TRBV5-4 with TRBJ2-1; 7 bases fit TRBD2. CDR3 length: 15 residues. Trimming removed 6 bases from V and 9 bases from J; junction bases left unmatched: 15. CDR1 and CDR2 from the germline V gene are SGHNT and YYREEE (reference sequence). The CDR3 sequence is CASTQTPQQRGEQFF. CDR3 in DNA: TGTGCCAGCACCCAAACCCCCCAACAGCGGGGTGAGCAGTTCTTC.

The chain joins TRBV29-1 to TRBJ2-3; D unclear. The CDR3 totals 14 residues. V lost 3 bases to trimming and J lost 2 bases, with 12 bases between them. Looked up from germline, CDR1 is SQVTM and CDR2 is ANQGSEA. CDR3 sequence: CSVEGLEDTDTQYF. Written as DNA, the CDR3 is TGCAGCGTTGAGGGTCTAGAAGACACAGATACGCAGTATTTT.

The table lists this clone with a few counts. This chain links TRBV25-1 with TRBJ1-2; 7 bases match TRBD1. Germline CDR1 is MGHDK and CDR2 is SYGVNS. This CDR3 is built from 13 residues. V lost 3 bases to trimming and J lost 10 bases; unmatched junction nucleotides: 8. CDR3 sequence: CASSETGTLDYTF. Here the CDR3 DNA reads TGTGCCAGCAGTGAGACAGGGACCTTAGACTACACCTTC.

This rearrangement joins TRBV7-2 to TRBJ1-2, with 8 bases fitting TRBD1. The CDR3 loop spans 13 amino acids. CDR1 and CDR2 (germline): SGHTA, FQGNSA. V was pared by 4 bases and J by 7 bases, with 5 bases of the junction left unmatched. The CDR3 here is CASSSGQAVGYTF. The CDR3, as DNA: TGTGCCAGCAGCTCGGGACAGGCGGTTGGCTACACCTTC.

The rearrangement uses TRBV18 and TRBJ2-3; D might be TRBD1 (8 bases). Per the germline V gene, CDR1 is KGHSH and CDR2 is LQKENI. The V end was cut by 4 bases, the J end by 5 bases, with 25 bases between. The CDR3 spans 18 residues. The CDR3 region has the DNA TGTGCCAGCTCACTTAGGACAGGGAGACTAGCAGGAGTAGATACGCAGTATTTT. Amino acid sequence: CASSLRTGRLAGVDTQYF.

This sequence joins TRBV6-5 and TRBJ2-5; 8 bases are shared with TRBD1. The germline V gene has CDR1 MNHEY and CDR2 SVGAGI. Germline trimming cut 2 bases from V and 5 bases from J; bases unmatched to any gene: 4. This CDR3 is built from 14 residues. The CDR3 DNA reads TGTGCCAGCAGTTACCAGACAGGGGCGGAGACCCAGTACTTC. It yields the protein CASSYQTGAETQYF.

The rearrangement joins TRBV4-3 to TRBJ2-3; D is possibly TRBD2 (7 bases). V lost 4 bases, J lost 0 bases, and 14 bases lay in between. The V gene's germline CDR1 is LGHNA and CDR2 YSLEER. The CDR3 sequence is 16 residues long. CDR3 coding DNA: TGCGCCAGCAGCCCGGGGGGCAGGCCTAGCACAGATACGCAGTATTTT. Its protein is CASSPGGRPSTDTQYF.

The chain recombines TRBV7-8 with TRBJ2-1; 7 bases map to TRBD2. Germline V gene lookup returns CDR1 SGHVS and CDR2 FQNEAQ. After removal of 1 base from V and 0 bases from J, the junction contained 3 bases not matched to a gene. This CDR3 is 16 amino acids long. The chain's CDR3 is CASSLGGSASYNEQFF. The CDR3 bases are TGTGCCAGCAGCTTAGGCGGGAGTGCCTCCTACAATGAGCAGTTCTTC.

CDR3: CAINSGSSTDTQYF. The CDR3 DNA reads TGTGCCATCAATTCCGGTAGCAGCACAGATACGCAGTATTTT. The rearrangement links TRBV10-3 to TRBJ2-3, with D uncertain. Germline assignment: CDR1 ENHRY and CDR2 SYGVKD. The V gene lost 7 bases and the J gene lost 0 bases, with 11 bases spanning the gap. The CDR3 sequence is 14 residues long.

The gene calls are TRBV27 and TRBJ2-2; D is possibly TRBD2 (5 bases). Germline values: CDR1 MNHEY, CDR2 SMNVEV (reference sequence). V lost 3 bases and J 1 base, leaving 6 bases between the germline ends. CDR3 size: 14 residues. The CDR3 protein is CASSFSGNTGELFF. The CDR3 bases are TGTGCCAGCAGTTTCAGCGGGAACACCGGGGAGCTGTTTTTT.

This chain joins TRBV30 and TRBJ1-5; 7 bases match TRBD1. V shed 4 bases, J shed 4 bases, and the junction held 7 bases outside the gene matches. The germline gives CDR1 GTSNPN, CDR2 SVGIG (reference sequence). This CDR3 spans 14 amino acids. The chain's CDR3 is CAWNPTGTNQPQHF. DNA for the CDR3: TGTGCCTGGAACCCGACAGGGACTAATCAGCCCCAGCATTTT.

This chain connects TRBV6-5 to TRBJ2-7; possible D gene TRBD1, 5 bases. With 2 bases removed from V and 1 base from J, the gap between germline ends came to 12 bases. Germline-derived CDR1 and CDR2 are MNHEY and SVGAGI. The CDR3 contains 15 residues. The CDR3 DNA sequence: TGTGCCAGCAGTTACAGGGGCAAGGGGTCCTACGAGCAGTACTTC. Its translation: CASSYRGKGSYEQYF.

The CDR3 coding sequence is TGTGCCAGTAGTAGGGCTCAAGGCAGTTACAATGAGCAGTTCTTC. Translation: CASSRAQGSYNEQFF. This rearrangement joins TRBV19 to TRBJ2-1; no clear D gene. This CDR3 has 15 amino acids. V gave up 4 bases and J gave up 4 bases, with 14 bases separating them. Germline CDR1 is LNHDA and CDR2 is SQIVND (reference sequence).

The genes are TRBV6-6 and TRBJ2-1; 12 nucleotides agree with TRBD2. V lost 2 bases, J lost 7 bases, and 3 bases stayed unmatched. Germline lookup yields CDR1 MNHNY and CDR2 SVGAGI (reference sequence). This CDR3 is built from 15 residues. The CDR3: CASSYTSGRRNEQFF. CDR3 nucleotides: TGTGCCAGCAGTTACACTAGCGGGAGGAGGAATGAGCAGTTCTTC.

The chain carries TRBV19 and TRBJ2-2, with D unresolved. Trimming pared 5 bases from V and 8 bases from J, leaving 9 bases between. The V gene's germline CDR1 is LNHDA and CDR2 SQIVND (reference sequence). This CDR3 has 12 residues. The CDR3 coding sequence is TGTGCCAGTAGTGTCGGGTCAGGGGAGCTGTTTTTT. Translated, it gives CASSVGSGELFF.

The rearrangement uses TRBV7-2 and TRBJ1-4, with 9 bases matching TRBD1. The V segment lost 5 bases and the J segment 12 bases; nucleotides outside the gene matches: 7. This CDR3 has 13 amino acids. Germline lookup yields CDR1 SGHTA and CDR2 FQGNSA. CDR3 sequence (DNA): TGTGCCAGCAGCGCCGGGACAGGGTTGGAACTGTTTTTT. Its protein is CASSAGTGLELFF.

This chain connects TRBV10-3 to TRBJ2-1; 9 bases are a match to TRBD1. Trimming at V came to 4 bases and at J to 6 bases, leaving 1 base not matched to a gene. There are 13 residues in the CDR3. CDR1 is ENHRY and CDR2 is SYGVKD in the germline V gene. The CDR3 is CAISGDRVNEQFF. Here the CDR3 DNA reads TGTGCCATCAGTGGGGACAGGGTCAATGAGCAGTTCTTC.

The rearrangement uses TRBV28 and TRBJ2-5; 9 nucleotides match TRBD2. Germline values: CDR1 MDHEN, CDR2 SYDVKM. CDR3 length equals 15 residues. V shed 5 bases and J 4 bases; nucleotides not matched to a gene: 8. CDR3 nucleotides: TGTGCCAGCAGTCTTAGCGGGAGATTAGGAGAGACCCAGTACTTC. Protein product: CASSLSGRLGETQYF.

The chain is built from TRBV7-9 and TRBJ2-7, with D perhaps TRBD1 (6 bases). The germline V gene has CDR1 SEHNR and CDR2 FQNEAQ (reference sequence). This CDR3 is 16 amino acids long. V lost 5 bases and J lost 5, with 22 bases in between. CDR3 DNA: TGTGCCAGCAGCGGACAGATGGCGTACGTGTACAACGAGCAGTACTTC. The encoded protein is CASSGQMAYVYNEQYF.

The rearrangement links TRBV5-1 to TRBJ1-4; 8 nucleotides line up with TRBD1. V trimming: 0 bases; J trimming: 5 bases; junction bases outside the gene matches: 0. The V gene's germline CDR1 is SGHRS and CDR2 YFSETQ. The CDR3 consists of 14 residues. The DNA for the CDR3 is TGCGCCAGCAGCTTGGGACAGGGGAATGAAAAACTGTTTTTT. Its translation is CASSLGQGNEKLFF.

This chain uses TRBV6-5 with TRBJ2-3; D gene ambiguous. The CDR3 is 15 residues long. Germline V gene data show CDR1 as MNHEY and CDR2 as SVGAGI. Trimming left V 2 bases short and J 0 bases short, with 9 bases between. Written as DNA, the CDR3 is TGTGCCAGCAGTTACAGAGGTGTAAGCACAGATACGCAGTATTTT. Translated: CASSYRGVSTDTQYF.

This chain connects TRBV30 to TRBJ2-3, with TRBD2 matching over 14 bases. The CDR3 extends over 18 amino acids. The ends lost 2 bases at V and 4 bases at J; junction bases unmatched: 11. Germline V gives CDR1 GTSNPN, CDR2 SVGIG (reference sequence). For the CDR3, the DNA is TGTGCCTGGAGTCCTCGATCCGTGGGACTAGCGGGAGCAGATACGCAGTATTTT. As protein: CAWSPRSVGLAGADTQYF.

This clone has just one count. The CDR3 bases are TGTGCCAGCAAACTAGCGGGAGCCCTCTACGAGCAGTACTTC. This translates into CASKLAGALYEQYF. This chain joins TRBV7-9 and TRBJ2-7, with TRBD2 identical over 11 bases. V lost 7 bases and J lost 3; bases outside the gene matches: 5. The CDR3 contains 14 residues. Germline lookup yields CDR1 SEHNR and CDR2 FQNEAQ (reference sequence).